This is a list of T cell receptor beta chains from one sample in a study of memory CD4+ T cells and cytomegalovirus serostatus. Method: immunoSEQ multiplex PCR; TCRdb's copy keeps in-frame clones and lacks some. The repertoire holds 60,000 to 70,000 clones, 75% to 80% seen once, with roughly 4.7% in the top ten. The sample taken for sequencing was memory CD4+ T cells from blood. These receptors all come from an adult in good health and CMV-seropositive. CDR3s include the opening cysteine and the closing phenylalanine or tryptophan.

CDR3 protein	V gene	J gene
CASSFDRGTGELFF	TRBV5-1	TRBJ2-2
CASSLNGNYGYTF	TRBV5-1	TRBJ1-2
CASSFGITQNYGYTF	TRBV5-1	TRBJ1-2
CASSLGQVEETQYF	TRBV7-8	TRBJ2-5
CASSASTGRKTQYF	TRBV7-8	TRBJ2-5
CSANAGNTIYF	TRBV20-1	TRBJ1-3
CASSVRTGENEQFF	TRBV2	TRBJ2-1
CASSLEGRVGTDTQYF	TRBV5-1	TRBJ2-3
CASSSNLGTSDRRSSYNEQFF	TRBV21-1	TRBJ2-1
CATRQGARDTQYF	TRBV19	TRBJ2-3
CASRRSSSNQPQHF	TRBV6-5	TRBJ1-5
CASSPQASNTGELFF	TRBV18	TRBJ2-2
CASSSQPGGSNQPQHF	TRBV5-1	TRBJ1-5
CASSPDNPGVNYGYTF	TRBV11-2	TRBJ1-2
CASTDLDRVYTQYF	TRBV27	TRBJ2-3
CASTRGGTYNEQFF	TRBV5-1	TRBJ2-1
CASRGVSNEKLFF	TRBV30	TRBJ1-4
CASSFSGTGGVAYEQYF	TRBV28	TRBJ2-7
CASSLGGSQETQYF	TRBV5-4	TRBJ2-5
CASSSSLAYEQYF	TRBV7-2	TRBJ2-7
CASSYISGELFF	TRBV6-5	TRBJ2-2
CASSGVQETQYF	TRBV9	TRBJ2-5
CAISESGTGDYEQFF	TRBV10-3	TRBJ2-1
CSVDTGLAKSNEQFF	TRBV29-1	TRBJ2-1
CASSLDPNGWELFF	TRBV11-3	TRBJ2-2
CASSLGPTDTQYF	TRBV5-6	TRBJ2-3
CASTLGQGLYNEQFF	TRBV7-3	TRBJ2-1
CASSFLDTQYF	TRBV7-2	TRBJ2-3
CASSGGYNQPQHF	TRBV2	TRBJ1-5
CASSIWESAGYGYTF	TRBV19	TRBJ1-2
CASIKSGQGREAFF	TRBV6-5	TRBJ1-1
CASSSSRKGTGELFF	TRBV6-6	TRBJ2-2
CASSPDSGSLSYEQYF	TRBV4-3	TRBJ2-7
CASSQDVRQGSGNTIYF	TRBV4-2	TRBJ1-3
CAWSVPAGGTDTQYF	TRBV30	TRBJ2-3
CASSFGAGNTIYF	TRBV28	TRBJ1-3
CASSLPWDRGTYEQYF	TRBV5-1	TRBJ2-7
CASSLYLSRANSPLHF	TRBV7-8	TRBJ1-6
CASSLQLAGAYEQYF	TRBV5-4	TRBJ2-7
CASSLTFQETQYF	TRBV7-2	TRBJ2-5
CASSPAGDGYTF	TRBV5-6	TRBJ1-2
CASSQEGTGVYEQYF	TRBV4-1	TRBJ2-7
CSSRENNEQFF	TRBV20-1	TRBJ2-1
CASSPFLAGEETQYF	TRBV18	TRBJ2-5
CASSDLDRGETQYF	TRBV7-2	TRBJ2-5
CARSLGPRNTEAFF	TRBV5-3	TRBJ1-1
CASSLRQGRAEAFF	TRBV5-1	TRBJ1-1
CASSYGQGAGGYTF	TRBV28	TRBJ1-2
CASSSVGKRDNEQFF	TRBV9	TRBJ2-1
CASSSLRGLAGELFF	TRBV11-2	TRBJ2-2